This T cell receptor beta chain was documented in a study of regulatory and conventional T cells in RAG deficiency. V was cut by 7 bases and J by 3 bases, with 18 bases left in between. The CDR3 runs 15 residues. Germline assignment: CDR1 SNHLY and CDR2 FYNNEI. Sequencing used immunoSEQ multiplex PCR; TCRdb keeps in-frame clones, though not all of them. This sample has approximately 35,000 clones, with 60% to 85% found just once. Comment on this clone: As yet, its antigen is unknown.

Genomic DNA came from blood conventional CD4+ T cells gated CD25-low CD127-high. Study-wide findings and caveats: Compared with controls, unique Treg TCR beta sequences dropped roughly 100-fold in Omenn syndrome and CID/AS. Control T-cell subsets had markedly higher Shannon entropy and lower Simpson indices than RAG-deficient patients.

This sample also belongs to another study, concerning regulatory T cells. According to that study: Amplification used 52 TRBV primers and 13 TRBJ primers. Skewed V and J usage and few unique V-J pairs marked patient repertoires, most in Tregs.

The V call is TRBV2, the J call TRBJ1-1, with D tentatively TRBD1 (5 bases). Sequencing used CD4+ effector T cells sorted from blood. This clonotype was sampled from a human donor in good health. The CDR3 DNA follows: TGTGCCAGCATCTCCACCTTATGGGGGGACACTGAAGCTTTCTTT. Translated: CASISTLWGDTEAFF.